The T cell receptor beta chain described here comes from a study of T cell responses to AZD1222 COVID-19 vaccine (dated by TCRdb to the early 2020s). In the study overall: A total of just over 230 trial participants underwent TCR sequencing, of whom more than 200 had received two doses of AZD1222 and some 25 had received two doses of the MenACWY control vaccine. Trial participants were enrolled into age subgroups of 18-55, 56-69 and 70-plus years, which contained 148, 28 and 57 TCR-sequenced participants, respectively.

CDR1 and CDR2 (LGHDT, YNNKEL) derive from the germline V gene (reference sequence). The germline V and J ends show losses of 4 bases and 10 bases respectively, and no gene match explains 9 bases of the junction. The CDR3 measures 14 amino acids from cysteine to phenylalanine. The entry retains the CDR3 DNA only, 42 bases that are in frame from base 1. The time point label, read with the paper, signifies: about 28 days (+/-7) after the second vaccine dose. Read against the paper, the sample's treatment or condition label means: meningococcal conjugate vaccine given as trial control. Vaccinee samples were obtained from the UK trials COV001 and COV002, which included a single-blind randomized controlled phase 2/3 trial of AZD1222 (ChAdOx1 nCoV-19) in healthy adults. For TCRbeta chain sequencing, PBMC samples were collected from trial participants at day 0 and at day 28 after the second dose. The research as a whole found: Because no samples from the day 14 peak response were available, repertoires could be characterized only after the peak T cell response. After two AZD1222 doses, spike-specific TCR breadth and depth were significantly higher than at day 0 and than in MenACWY recipients. Conclusions about previously exposed vaccinees were limited because only six AZD1222 recipients were SARS-CoV-2 seropositive at baseline. CD4 TCRs associated with the vaccine covered the entire spike protein, and the dominant responses were in regions 160-218 and 743-854. In the small 56-69-year group, the increase in depth fell short of significance, most likely because of low power. Most participants were white British and females outnumbered males, and the authors suggested that clonal diversity may have been underestimated. Epitopes outside the regions mutated in the B.1.351 and B.1.1.7 variants were reportedly recognized by nearly half of the unique spike-specific TCRs.

The CDR3 regions of human TCRbeta chains were analyzed by immunosequencing. In the original analysis: Repertoire TCRs were checked for matches against a reference library of SARS-CoV-2-specific TCRs that had been generated using the MIRA antigen-specificity platform. Breadth was defined as the fraction of unique TCRs that were SARS-CoV-2-associated, and depth was defined as the fraction of total T cells that were SARS-CoV-2-associated. Using the MIRA data, each spike-specific TCR was mapped to the spike region that the TCR reacts to and placed in a CD4 or CD8 class. Log10-transformed breadth and depth values were compared by one-way ANOVA with Sidak's multiple comparisons tests. This is the immuneACCESS table as TCRdb keeps it, with only in-frame sequences that have V and J called. A part of the clones is gone; compared with another copy, unresolved V genes explain less than half, and the rest is unexplained. The V and J calls and clone size come from that table; D and trimming were worked out from the DNA. A total of 40,000 to 45,000 clones appear in this sample, roughly 78% of them only once. About a fifth of the sample rests with the top ten.

About this clone itself: There is no known antigen for this receptor. No base-level quality is on record; no much larger clone is a single base apart.

This receptor chain uses TRBV3-1 (or the pseudogene TRBV3-2) and TRBJ2-1; TRBD1 lines up with 8 middle nucleotides. The clonotype comes from an adult who received the MenACWY meningococcal vaccine as a control. Sequenced material: peripheral blood, taken 28 days after the second dose of the MenACWY control vaccine. The CDR3 protein: CASSRSGQGAEQFF. The nucleotides are TGTGCCAGCAGCCGCTCCGGACAGGGAGCGGAGCAGTTCTTC.